These 25 T cell receptor beta chains came from one sample sequenced in a study of T cells in Graves' hyperthyroidism and ophthalmopathy. RNA transcripts gave rise to amplified TCR beta CDR3 regions. Researchers ran a first-round RT-PCR on the TCR CDR3 using the HTBI primer set. Each CDR3 protein is one row after TCRdb ran MiXCR on the multiplex PCR reads. There are approximately 600,000 distinct CDR3 sequences in the sample; less than 25% occur only once, and roughly 30% lies in the top ten. The sequenced sample was blood. The receptors were gathered from a man in his thirties or forties with Graves' ophthalmopathy.

This clonotype was detected a few times. The V call is TRBV20-1, the J call TRBJ1-2, with TRBD1 as a possible D gene (5 bases). Trimming removed 6 bases from V and 3 bases from J, with 17 bases in between. CDR3 length equals 14 residues. Germline CDR1 DFQATT, CDR2 SNEGSKA (reference sequence). CDR3 sequence: CSALLTRGDYGYTF. As DNA, the CDR3 is TGCAGTGCCCTCCTGACACGAGGGGACTATGGCTACACCTTC.

This chain uses TRBV29-1 with TRBJ2-5; 7 bases align to TRBD2. The CDR3 is 11 residues long. In germline, CDR1 is SQVTM, CDR2 ANQGSEA. J gave up 5 bases and V 5 bases, and 2 bases lay outside the gene matches. CDR3 loop: CSVPGRETQYF. CDR3 in DNA: TGCAGCGTTCCCGGGAGGGAGACCCAGTACTTC.

In this sample, this clonotype turned up many times. The chain recombines TRBV20-1 with TRBJ2-2; D possibly matches TRBD1 or TRBD2 (5 bases each). Trimming took 6 bases from V and 1 from J, leaving 15 bases between them. This CDR3 is built from 15 residues. The germline V gene has CDR1 DFQATT and CDR2 SNEGSKA (reference sequence). The CDR3, as DNA: TGCAGTGCCAAACCCGGTGGGGGGAACACCGGGGAGCTGTTTTTT. As protein: CSAKPGGGNTGELFF.

The rearrangement links TRBV3-1 to TRBJ2-2; 11 bases line up with TRBD2. CDR1 is LGHDT and CDR2 is YNNKEL in the germline V gene (reference sequence). Trimming cost V 3 bases and J 7 bases; bases outside gene matches: 10. The CDR3 runs 17 residues. The CDR3 DNA follows: TGTGCCAGCAGCCAGTCTCCGGGGACTAGCGGTAACGGGGAGCTGTTTTTT. Protein: CASSQSPGTSGNGELFF.

This clonotype was counted at least ten times. The chain recombines TRBV6-2 or TRBV6-3 with TRBJ2-1; 9 positions agree with TRBD2. CDR3 length: 16 amino acids. V dropped 6 bases and J dropped 8; count of bases not matched to a gene: 14. Germline V lookup: CDR1 MNHEY, CDR2 SVGEGT. CDR3 bases: TGTGCCAGCAGCACCTCATTAGCGGGAGTTGAGGATGAGCAGTTCTTC. It encodes CASSTSLAGVEDEQFF.

A few counts support this clonotype. The genes are TRBV29-1 and TRBJ2-7; TRBD1 aligns across 9 bases. The CDR3 runs 14 residues. The trim removed 4 bases at V and 4 bases at J, leaving 8 bases unmatched. Germline V lookup: CDR1 SQVTM, CDR2 ANQGSEA. CDR3 DNA: TGCAGCGTTGGAACGAGACAGGGGGTGTACGAGCAGTACTTC. Encoded protein: CSVGTRQGVYEQYF.

J is TRBJ1-2 and V is TRBV7-2, with 11 bases aligning to TRBD1. With 5 bases clipped from V and 4 bases from J, the junction kept 12 bases outside the gene matches. This CDR3 region has 17 residues. CDR1 is SGHTA, CDR2 FQGNSA, per germline. The CDR3 nucleotides are TGTGCCAGCAGCCCTCTTTCCCCGGGACAGGGGGGCTATGGCTACACCTTC. It translates to CASSPLSPGQGGYGYTF.

This clonotype showed up many times. The gene calls are TRBV7-9 and TRBJ2-7; 10 bases fit TRBD1. The CDR3 runs to 18 residues. Germline V gives CDR1 SEHNR, CDR2 FQNEAQ (reference sequence). J was trimmed by 6 bases and V by 5 bases; bases with no gene match: 19. DNA for the CDR3: TGTGCCAGCAGCCGCACCGGCATACCCGGGACAGGGGATCTCGAGCAGTACTTC. Protein sequence: CASSRTGIPGTGDLEQYF.

The CDR3: CASSARLASDTDTQYF. The CDR3 DNA sequence: TGTGCCAGCAGCGCAAGACTAGCGAGTGACACAGATACGCAGTATTTT. The rearrangement links TRBV16 to TRBJ2-3; 8 bases are shared with TRBD2. In germline, CDR1 is KGHSY, CDR2 FQNENV. CDR3 length equals 16 residues. With 5 bases clipped from V and 2 bases from J, the junction kept 9 bases outside the gene matches.

This clonotype was observed a handful of times. V and J are TRBV4-1 and TRBJ2-7; D is undetermined. The CDR3 covers 13 residues. Germline lookup yields CDR1 MGHRA and CDR2 YSYEKL. Trimming left V 3 bases short and J 7 bases short, with 13 bases between. The CDR3 here is CASSQSGFREQYF. DNA for the CDR3: TGCGCCAGCAGCCAGTCCGGCTTTCGGGAGCAGTACTTC.

The gene calls are TRBV11-2 and TRBJ1-4, with a tentative D call TRBD1 (6 bases). This CDR3 is built from 15 residues. Trimming shortened V by 0 bases and J by 5 bases, and 10 bases separated the two germline ends. CDR1 SGHAT and CDR2 FQNNGV come from the germline V gene. The CDR3 loop reads CASSLETGGNEKLFF. The CDR3 region has the DNA TGTGCCAGCAGCTTAGAGACAGGTGGGAATGAAAAACTGTTTTTT. Based on the CDR3 plus reference TRBV11-2 and TRBJ1-4, the full variable domain is EAGVAQSPRYKIIEKRQSVAFWCNPISGHATLYWYQQILGQGPKLLIQFQNNGVVDDSQLPKDRFSAERLKGVDSTLKIQPAKLEDSAVYLCASSLETGGNEKLFFGSGTQLSVL.

The J gene is TRBJ1-4, the V gene TRBV18; no definite D call. Germline V gene data show CDR1 as KGHSH and CDR2 as LQKENI. This CDR3 has 16 amino acids. Trimming removed 1 base from V and 1 base from J, with 10 bases in between. The CDR3 DNA follows: TGTGCCAGCTCACCACGAGAGAGGCGAACTAATGAAAAACTGTTTTTT. Amino acids: CASSPRERRTNEKLFF.

The chain combines TRBV7-9 with TRBJ2-2; 7 bases are shared with TRBD1. The CDR3 consists of 13 residues. V trimming: 11 bases; J trimming: 5 bases; junction bases outside the gene matches: 8. Germline-derived CDR1 and CDR2 are SEHNR and FQNEAQ (reference sequence). The CDR3 region is CASRGQQTGELFF. Here the CDR3 DNA reads TGTGCCTCCCGGGGACAGCAAACCGGGGAGCTGTTTTTT.

A few counts support this clonotype. V usage is TRBV20-1 and J usage is TRBJ2-7; D remains unclear. The ends were cut back, 6 bases at V and 3 bases at J, with 12 bases in the middle. The CDR3 sequence is 12 residues long. Germline CDR1 reads DFQATT; CDR2 reads SNEGSKA (reference sequence). The DNA of the CDR3 is TGCAGTGCCGATACAGAGATCTACGAGCAGTACTTC. Translating gives CSADTEIYEQYF.

The gene calls are TRBV6-5 and TRBJ1-5; D unresolved. The germline gives CDR1 MNHEY, CDR2 SVGAGI. CDR3 length equals 15 residues. V was pared by 2 bases and J by 0 bases, with 8 bases between. CDR3 sequence: CASSYSPNSNQPQHF. The CDR3 DNA sequence: TGTGCCAGCAGTTACAGTCCGAATAGCAATCAGCCCCAGCATTTT.

A few counts support this clonotype. The V and J genes are TRBV12-3 or TRBV12-4 and TRBJ1-2; perhaps TRBD1 as D (6 bases). The V end was cut by 6 bases, the J end by 0 bases, with 14 bases between. The length of the CDR3 is 15 residues. The CDR3 DNA is TGTGCCAGCAGGCCAACAGGGTCCACTAACTATGGCTACACCTTC. Residues: CASRPTGSTNYGYTF.

The chain joins TRBV27 to TRBJ1-4; TRBD1 aligns across 7 bases. CDR1 and CDR2 from the germline V gene are MNHEY and SMNVEV (reference sequence). The CDR3 length is 14 residues. The ends lost 2 bases at V and 5 bases at J; junction bases unmatched: 2. Written as DNA, the CDR3 is TGTGCCAGCAGTTTAGTGGGACAGAATGAAAAACTGTTTTTT. This translates into CASSLVGQNEKLFF.

The chain employs TRBV12-3 or TRBV12-4 and TRBJ1-1, with no clear D. The V and J ends lost 8 bases and 3 bases respectively, with 16 bases between them. The CDR3 is 14 amino acids. The CDR3 sequence is CASGLTPRDTEAFF. The CDR3 coding sequence is TGTGCCAGCGGTCTGACACCAAGGGACACTGAAGCTTTCTTT.

This clonotype showed up just a few times. This chain links TRBV5-5 with TRBJ2-7; 7 bases match TRBD2. The CDR3 extends over 15 amino acids. V lost 2 bases, J lost 2 bases, and 7 bases stayed unmatched. Germline lookup yields CDR1 SGHKS and CDR2 YYEKEE (reference sequence). The chain's CDR3 is CASSLNGRTPYEQYF. DNA for the CDR3: TGTGCCAGCAGCTTAAACGGGAGGACCCCCTACGAGCAGTACTTC.

This clonotype was seen at least ten times. This chain connects TRBV2 to TRBJ2-7, with TRBD1 identical over 9 bases. This CDR3 has 12 amino acids. Germline CDR1 is SNHLY and CDR2 is FYNNEI. Trimming removed 7 bases from V and 4 bases from J; junction bases left unmatched: 2. This CDR3 is CASKGQGYEQYF. CDR3 coding DNA: TGTGCCAGCAAGGGACAGGGATACGAGCAGTACTTC.

This clonotype was counted many times. The rearrangement uses TRBV30 and TRBJ1-2, with TRBD1 matching 9 bases. The CDR3 is 14 amino acids. With V trimmed by 2 bases and J by 8 bases, 9 bases remained unmatched. Germline CDR1 and CDR2: GTSNPN and SVGIG (reference sequence). CDR3 coding DNA: TGTGCCTGGAGTACAGGGGGCATAGGGAGGGGCTACACCTTC. As protein: CAWSTGGIGRGYTF.

The rearrangement uses TRBV4-1 and TRBJ1-6, with 9 bases fitting TRBD1. Germline loops: CDR1 MGHRA, CDR2 YSYEKL. J was trimmed by 9 bases and V by 1 base; bases with no gene match: 4. The CDR3 is 15 amino acids. The CDR3 region is CASSQVGQGISPLHF. The CDR3 DNA follows: TGCGCCAGCAGCCAAGTCGGACAGGGGATTTCACCCCTCCACTTT.

The V call is TRBV12-3 or TRBV12-4, the J call TRBJ2-3; the D is unclear. The CDR3 runs 12 residues. Trimming removed 6 bases from V and 6 bases from J, with 10 bases in between. CDR3 nucleotide sequence: TGTGCCAGCAGGCCTCTCTCCGATACGCAGTATTTT. Encoded protein: CASRPLSDTQYF.

The V gene is TRBV5-1, the J gene TRBJ2-7; no firm D call. Germline CDR1 SGHRS, CDR2 YFSETQ. The CDR3 totals 17 residues. Trimming pared 0 bases from V and 7 bases from J, leaving 23 bases between. In DNA form, the CDR3 reads TGCGCCAGCAGCTTGGGTCTGGGTCCAGTGGCGGTTCGGGAGCAGTACTTC. Translated, it gives CASSLGLGPVAVREQYF.

At least ten counts were recorded for this clonotype. The chain couples TRBV4-2 to TRBJ1-4; TRBD1 aligns across 8 bases. Germline V gene lookup returns CDR1 LGHNA and CDR2 YNFKEQ. The CDR3 is made up of 15 amino acids. The V segment lost 3 bases and the J segment 8 bases; nucleotides outside the gene matches: 8. The CDR3 coding sequence is TGTGCCAGCAGCCAGGGCAACGGACAGGGCGAAAAACTGTTTTTT. Amino acids: CASSQGNGQGEKLFF.